This TCR beta chain was sequenced in a study of CD8 T cells in Susac syndrome. Study summary: Blood was drawn from patients with Susac syndrome. At that point, they were therapy-naive, on corticosteroids, or on intravenous immunoglobulin alone.

An amount of RNA that ranged from roughly 0.5 to 1 ug was reverse transcribed with random hexamers. immunoSEQ multiplex PCR amplified TCR beta CDR3 across 54 Vbeta, 13 Jbeta. TCRdb ran MiXCR on the immunoSEQ multiplex PCR reads and lists one entry per CDR3 protein. The sample lists 140,000 or so distinct CDR3 sequences; around 95% were seen once. Sequencing of TCR beta was performed on blood CD8+ and CD4+ T cells. The Susac syndrome patients fit the recently defined diagnostic criteria for definite or probable disease. The TCR originated in a human donor with Susac syndrome. The sequencing input was CD4+ T cells from PBMCs.

The CDR3 bases are TGCAGTATTAGCGGGGGGCAAGAGACCCAGTACTTC. Translating it yields CSISGGQETQYF. This sequence joins TRBV29-1 and TRBJ2-5; 10 positions agree with TRBD2. The CDR3 loop spans 12 amino acids. Germline values: CDR1 SQVTM, CDR2 ANQGSEA.